The clone carrying this TCR beta chain was recorded at least ten times. What it binds is not known. This CDR3 has 15 amino acids. CDR1 and CDR2 from the germline V gene are SGHTA and FQGNSA. Trimming removed 1 base at V and 8 bases at J, with 16 bases between. In making TCR cDNA, 5'RACE template switching added a universal primer site and UMIs to it. Via MiXCR, TCRdb re-called the 5' RACE reads, giving one row per CDR3 protein. Of 250,000 or so distinct CDR3 sequences in the sample, more than 3.5% were seen once. This record comes from a study of T cells after yellow fever vaccination. Study-level findings and limits: Reappearing after the booster were most of the clones from primary vaccination (less than 97% CD4, around 90% CD8). FACS-sorted repertoires might harbor abundant contaminating clonotypes from the bulk population.

The sequenced sample was PBMCs, obtained 15 days after the yellow fever booster vaccination. The chain employs TRBV7-2 and TRBJ2-3; either TRBD1 or TRBD2 may fit D (6 bases each). This clonotype was sampled from a man younger than 30 who received the YFV17D yellow fever vaccine. The CDR3 region is CASSLVPGARGTQYF. CDR3 DNA: TGTGCCAGCAGCTTAGTTCCGGGGGCAAGAGGTACGCAGTATTTT.